The clone carrying this T cell receptor beta chain was found a few times. The data were taken from a study of identical twins. In TCRdb, the 5' RACE reads were re-called with MiXCR into one record per CDR3 protein. The table records 750,000 to 950,000 distinct CDR3 sequences, about 12% of them present only once. Trimming at V came to 6 bases and at J to 6 bases, leaving 5 bases not matched to a gene. The V gene's germline CDR1 is DFQATT and CDR2 SNEGSKA (reference sequence). This CDR3 contains 12 residues. These same records also appear under a second study, on yellow fever vaccine responses in identical twins.

The TCR originated in a woman between 18 and 29 years old in good health. Specimen: PBMCs. The rearrangement links TRBV20-1 to TRBJ2-4, with 7 bases identical to TRBD1. CDR3 loop: CSAREGANIQYF. The CDR3 nucleotides read TGCAGTGCCCGAGAGGGGGCAAACATTCAGTACTTC.